This T cell receptor beta chain derives from a study of shared clonotypes between healthy human individuals. For the study at large: Each donor's CD4 naive and CD4 memory cells filled three plates apiece, CD8 naive two, and CD8 memory one.

In regard to this clone: As yet, its antigen is unknown.

Study findings and constraints: The represented genetic and exposure-history diversity was limited by the small number of donors.

In germline, CDR1 is MNHEY, CDR2 SVGAGI. CDR3 length equals 14 residues. J gave up 4 bases and V 6 bases, and 7 bases lay outside the gene matches. DNA at 200 ng, roughly 30,000 T cell genomes, went into sorted-subset replicate PCRs. TCRdb's table, derived via immunoSEQ multiplex PCR, lists solely in-frame clones and lacks some. The sample includes about 2 million clones, 85% to 95% of them seen just once. Material: naive CD4+ T cells sorted from blood. Subset described: CD45RA+ positively selected. This chain uses TRBV6-5 with TRBJ2-5, with 8 bases fitting TRBD2. This clonotype was obtained from a man younger than 35 in good health. The CDR3 loop is CASSPRGGAETQYF. CDR3 nucleotide sequence: TGTGCCAGCAGCCCCCGGGGGGGCGCAGAGACCCAGTACTTC.